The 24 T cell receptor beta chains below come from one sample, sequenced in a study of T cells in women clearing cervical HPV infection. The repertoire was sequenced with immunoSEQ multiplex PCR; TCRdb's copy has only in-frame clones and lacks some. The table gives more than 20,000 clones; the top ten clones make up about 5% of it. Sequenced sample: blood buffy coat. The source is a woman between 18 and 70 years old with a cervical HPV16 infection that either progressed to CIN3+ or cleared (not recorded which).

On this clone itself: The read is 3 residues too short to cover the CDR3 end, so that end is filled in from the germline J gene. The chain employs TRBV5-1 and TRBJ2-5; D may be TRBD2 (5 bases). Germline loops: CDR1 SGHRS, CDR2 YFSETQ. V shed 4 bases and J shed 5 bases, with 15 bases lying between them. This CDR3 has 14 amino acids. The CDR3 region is CASSLGLSKETQYF. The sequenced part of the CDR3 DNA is TGCGCCAGCAGCCTAGGACTTTCGAAGGAGACC.

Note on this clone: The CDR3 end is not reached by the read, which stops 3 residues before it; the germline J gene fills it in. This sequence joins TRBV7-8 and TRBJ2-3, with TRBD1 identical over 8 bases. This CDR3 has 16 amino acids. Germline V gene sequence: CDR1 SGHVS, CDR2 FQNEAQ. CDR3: CASSIRFRGRRETQYF. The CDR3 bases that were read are TGTGCCAGCAGCATCAGGTTCAGGGGGCGGAGGGAGACG.

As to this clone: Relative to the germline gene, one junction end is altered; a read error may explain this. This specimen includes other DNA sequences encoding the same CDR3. The CDR3 bases that were read are TGTGCCAGTAGGCGCCAGGTCTCTGGAAACACA. Its translation is CASRRQVSGNT. The CDR3 reads in full as CASRRQVSGNTIYF. The chain couples TRBV19 to TRBJ1-3, with D uncertain. The CDR3 is cut off 3 residues early in the read; its end comes from the germline J gene. Per the germline V gene, CDR1 is LNHDA and CDR2 is SQIVND (reference sequence). There are 14 residues in the CDR3.

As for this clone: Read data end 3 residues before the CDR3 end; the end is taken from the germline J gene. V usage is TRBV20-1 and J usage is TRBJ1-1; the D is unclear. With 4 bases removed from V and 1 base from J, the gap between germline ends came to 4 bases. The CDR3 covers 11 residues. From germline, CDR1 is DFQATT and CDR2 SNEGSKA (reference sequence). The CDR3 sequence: CSATKNTEAFF. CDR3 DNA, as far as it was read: TGCAGTGCTACTAAGAACACTGAA.

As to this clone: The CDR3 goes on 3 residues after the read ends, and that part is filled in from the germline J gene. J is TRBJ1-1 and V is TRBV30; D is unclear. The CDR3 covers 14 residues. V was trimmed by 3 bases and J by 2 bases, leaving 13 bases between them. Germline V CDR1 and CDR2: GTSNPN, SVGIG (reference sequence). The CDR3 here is CAWSPRRVNTEAFF. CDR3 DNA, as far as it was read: TGTGCCTGGAGCCCTCGGAGGGTTAACACTGAA.

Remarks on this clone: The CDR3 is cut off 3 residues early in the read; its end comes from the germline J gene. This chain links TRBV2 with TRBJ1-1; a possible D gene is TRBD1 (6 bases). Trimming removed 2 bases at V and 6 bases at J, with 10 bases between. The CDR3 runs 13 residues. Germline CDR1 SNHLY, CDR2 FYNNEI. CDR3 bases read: TGTGCCAGCAGTGAAATCAGGACAGCTGAA. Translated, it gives CASSEIRTAE. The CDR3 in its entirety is CASSEIRTAEAFF. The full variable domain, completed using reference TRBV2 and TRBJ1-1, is EPEVTQTPSHQVTQMGQEVILRCVPISNHLYFYWYRQILGQKVEFLVSFYNNEISEKSEIFDDQFSVERPDGSNFTLKIRSTKLEDSAMYFCASSEIRTAEAFFGQGTRLTVV.

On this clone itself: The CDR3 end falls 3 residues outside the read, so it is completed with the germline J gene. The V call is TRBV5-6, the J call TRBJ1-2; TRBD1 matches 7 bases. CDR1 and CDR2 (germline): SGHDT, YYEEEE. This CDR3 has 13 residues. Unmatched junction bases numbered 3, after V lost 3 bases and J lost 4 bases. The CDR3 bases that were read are TGTGCCAGCAGCTCGACAGGGCCCTATGGC. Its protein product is CASSSTGPYG. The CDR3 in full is CASSSTGPYGYTF.

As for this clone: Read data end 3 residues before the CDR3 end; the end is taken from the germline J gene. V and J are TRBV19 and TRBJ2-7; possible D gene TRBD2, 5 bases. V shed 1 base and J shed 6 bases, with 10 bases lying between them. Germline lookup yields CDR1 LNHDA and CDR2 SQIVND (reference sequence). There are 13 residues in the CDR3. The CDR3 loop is CASSIGSRGEQYF. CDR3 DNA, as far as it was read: TGTGCCAGTAGTATAGGGTCACGGGGCGAG.

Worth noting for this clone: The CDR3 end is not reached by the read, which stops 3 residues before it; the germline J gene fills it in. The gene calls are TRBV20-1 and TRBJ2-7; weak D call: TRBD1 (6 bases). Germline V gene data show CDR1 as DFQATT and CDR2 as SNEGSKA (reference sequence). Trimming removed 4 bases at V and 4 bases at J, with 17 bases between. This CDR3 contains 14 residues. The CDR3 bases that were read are TGCAGTGCTACCACAGTGAGGGGGTTTTACGAG. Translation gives CSATTVRGFYE. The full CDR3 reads CSATTVRGFYEQYF.

Partial CDR3 DNA: TGTGCCAGTACCCAGGGCACGGTTCCTTATGGC. Its translation is CASTQGTVPYG. The full CDR3 sequence reads CASTQGTVPYGYTF. The chain is built from TRBV19 and TRBJ1-2; TRBD1 is a possible D gene (5 bases). Read data end 3 residues before the CDR3 end; the end is taken from the germline J gene. The germline CDR1 and CDR2 sequences are LNHDA and SQIVND (reference sequence). CDR3 length equals 14 residues. Trimming stripped 7 bases from V and 5 bases from J, with 17 bases between. Supplemented by reference TRBV19 and TRBJ1-2, the full variable domain reads DGGITQSPKYLFRKEGQNVTLSCEQNLNHDAMYWYRQDPGQGLRLIYYSQIVNDFQKGDIAEGYSVSREKKESFPLTVTSAQKNPTAFYLCASTQGTVPYGYTFGSGTRLTVV.

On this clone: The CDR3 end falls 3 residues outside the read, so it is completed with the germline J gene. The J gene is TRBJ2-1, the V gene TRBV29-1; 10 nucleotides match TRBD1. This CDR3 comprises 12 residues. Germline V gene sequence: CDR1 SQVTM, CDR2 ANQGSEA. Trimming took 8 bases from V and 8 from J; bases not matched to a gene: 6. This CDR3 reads CSFGQGVYEQFF. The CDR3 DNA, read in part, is TGCAGCTTCGGACAGGGGGTCTATGAG.

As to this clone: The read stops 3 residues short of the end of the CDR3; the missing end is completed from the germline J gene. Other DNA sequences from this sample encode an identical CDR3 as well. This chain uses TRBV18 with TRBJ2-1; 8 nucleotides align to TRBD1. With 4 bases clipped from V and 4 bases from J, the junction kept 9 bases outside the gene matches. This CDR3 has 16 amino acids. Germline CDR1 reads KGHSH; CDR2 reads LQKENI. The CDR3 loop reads CASSLTQGESYNEQFF. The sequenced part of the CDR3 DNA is TGTGCCAGCTCACTCACACAGGGGGAATCGTACAATGAG.

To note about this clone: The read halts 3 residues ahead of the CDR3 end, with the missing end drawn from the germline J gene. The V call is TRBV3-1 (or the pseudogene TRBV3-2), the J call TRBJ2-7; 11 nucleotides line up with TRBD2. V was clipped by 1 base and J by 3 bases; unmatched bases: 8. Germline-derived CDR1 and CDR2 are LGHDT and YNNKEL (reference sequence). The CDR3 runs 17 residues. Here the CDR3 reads CASSQGLAGGSLYEQYF. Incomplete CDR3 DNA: TGTGCCAGCAGCCAAGGCCTAGCGGGGGGTTCTCTCTACGAG.

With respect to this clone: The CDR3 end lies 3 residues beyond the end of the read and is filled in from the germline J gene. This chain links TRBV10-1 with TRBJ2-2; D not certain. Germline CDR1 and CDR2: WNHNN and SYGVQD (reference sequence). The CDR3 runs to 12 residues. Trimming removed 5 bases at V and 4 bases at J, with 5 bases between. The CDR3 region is CASSTGTGELFF. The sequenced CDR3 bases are TGCGCCAGCAGTACGGGCACCGGGGAG.

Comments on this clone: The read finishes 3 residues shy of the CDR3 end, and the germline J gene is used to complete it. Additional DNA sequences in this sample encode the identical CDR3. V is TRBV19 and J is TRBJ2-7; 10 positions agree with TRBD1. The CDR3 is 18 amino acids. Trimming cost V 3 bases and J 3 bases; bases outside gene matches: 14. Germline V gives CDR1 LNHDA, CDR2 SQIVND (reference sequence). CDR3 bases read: TGTGCCAGTAGTATCTCAATCCCGGGACAGGGGCAAGGCTACGAG. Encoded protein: CASSISIPGQGQGYE. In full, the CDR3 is CASSISIPGQGQGYEQYF.

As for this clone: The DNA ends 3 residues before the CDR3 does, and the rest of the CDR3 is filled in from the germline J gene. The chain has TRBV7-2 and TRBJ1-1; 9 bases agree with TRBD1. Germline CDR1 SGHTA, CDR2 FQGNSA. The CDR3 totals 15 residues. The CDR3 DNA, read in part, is TGTGCCAGCAGCTTAGCGCTAGGGACAGGGTATGTA. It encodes CASSLALGTGYV. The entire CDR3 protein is CASSLALGTGYVAFF.

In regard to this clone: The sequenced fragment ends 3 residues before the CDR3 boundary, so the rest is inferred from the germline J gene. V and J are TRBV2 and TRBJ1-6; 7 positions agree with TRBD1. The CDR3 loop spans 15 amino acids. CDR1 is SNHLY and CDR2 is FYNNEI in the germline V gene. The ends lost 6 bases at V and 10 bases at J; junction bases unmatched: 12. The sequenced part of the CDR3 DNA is TGTGCCAGCAGGGAGAGAAGACAGGGCCAATCACCC. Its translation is CASRERRQGQSP. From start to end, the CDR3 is CASRERRQGQSPLHF.

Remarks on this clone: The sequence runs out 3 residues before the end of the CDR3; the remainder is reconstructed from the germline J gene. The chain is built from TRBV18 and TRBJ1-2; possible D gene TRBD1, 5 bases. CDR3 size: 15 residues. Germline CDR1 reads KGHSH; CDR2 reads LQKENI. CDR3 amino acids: CASSPNGGSPYDYTF. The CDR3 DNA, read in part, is TGTGCCAGCTCCCCGAATGGGGGGTCCCCCTACGAC.

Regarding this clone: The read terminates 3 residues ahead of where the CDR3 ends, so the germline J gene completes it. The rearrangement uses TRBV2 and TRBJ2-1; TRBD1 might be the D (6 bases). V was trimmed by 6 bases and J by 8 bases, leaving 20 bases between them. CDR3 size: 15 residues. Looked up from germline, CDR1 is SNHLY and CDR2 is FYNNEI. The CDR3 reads CASRQMGASFDEQFF. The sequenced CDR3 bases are TGTGCCAGCAGGCAAATGGGGGCTAGCTTCGATGAG.

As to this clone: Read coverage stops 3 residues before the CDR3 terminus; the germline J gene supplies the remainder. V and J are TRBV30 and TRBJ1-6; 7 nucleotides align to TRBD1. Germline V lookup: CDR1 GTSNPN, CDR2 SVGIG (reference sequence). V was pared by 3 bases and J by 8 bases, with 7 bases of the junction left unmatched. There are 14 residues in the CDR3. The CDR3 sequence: CAWRYRGGYSPLHF. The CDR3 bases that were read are TGTGCCTGGAGATACAGGGGAGGGTATTCACCC.

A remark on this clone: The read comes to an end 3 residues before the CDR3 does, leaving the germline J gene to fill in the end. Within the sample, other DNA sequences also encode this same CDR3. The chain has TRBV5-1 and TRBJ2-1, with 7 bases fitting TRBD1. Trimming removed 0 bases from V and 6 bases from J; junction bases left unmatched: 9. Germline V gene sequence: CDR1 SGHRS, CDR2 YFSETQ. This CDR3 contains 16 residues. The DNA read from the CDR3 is TGCGCCAGCAGCTTGGATCACAGGGGAAGTCGCAATGAG. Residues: CASSLDHRGSRNE. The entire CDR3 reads CASSLDHRGSRNEQFF.

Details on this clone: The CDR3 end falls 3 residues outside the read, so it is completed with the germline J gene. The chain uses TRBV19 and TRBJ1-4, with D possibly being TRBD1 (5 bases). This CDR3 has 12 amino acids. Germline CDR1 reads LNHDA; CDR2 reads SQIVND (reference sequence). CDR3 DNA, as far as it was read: TGTGCCAGTAGTCCCAGGGATTCACCA. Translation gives CASSPRDSP. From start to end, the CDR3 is CASSPRDSPLFF.

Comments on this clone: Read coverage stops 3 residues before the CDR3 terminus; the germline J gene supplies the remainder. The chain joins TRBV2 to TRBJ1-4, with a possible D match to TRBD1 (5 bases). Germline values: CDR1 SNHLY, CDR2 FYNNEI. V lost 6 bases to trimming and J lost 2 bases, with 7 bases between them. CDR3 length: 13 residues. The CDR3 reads CASRGATNEKLFF. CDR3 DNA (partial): TGTGCCAGCAGAGGGGCGACTAATGAAAAA. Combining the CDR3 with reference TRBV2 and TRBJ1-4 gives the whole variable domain EPEVTQTPSHQVTQMGQEVILRCVPISNHLYFYWYRQILGQKVEFLVSFYNNEISEKSEIFDDQFSVERPDGSNFTLKIRSTKLEDSAMYFCASRGATNEKLFFGSGTQLSVL.

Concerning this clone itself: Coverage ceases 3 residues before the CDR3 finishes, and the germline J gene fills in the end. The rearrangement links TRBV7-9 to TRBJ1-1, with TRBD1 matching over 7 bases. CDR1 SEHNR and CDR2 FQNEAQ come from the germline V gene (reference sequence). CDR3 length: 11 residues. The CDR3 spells CAIPRGIGAFF. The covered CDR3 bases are TGTGCCATACCCAGGGGGATTGGA.